The clone carrying this T cell receptor beta chain has a single count. This record comes from a study of blood T cell repertoires in COVID-19. Germline V gives CDR1 LNHDA, CDR2 SQIVND (reference sequence). This CDR3 is built from 14 residues. The junction had 7 bases not matched to a gene; V was cut back by 6 bases and J by 4 bases. The protocol was immunoSEQ multiplex PCR, while the TCRdb copy is restricted to in-frame clones and leaves out a portion. The table lists 490,000 or so clones, approximately 86% of them singletons. The sequenced sample was PBMCs or T cells enriched from blood (not recorded which). The receptor was isolated from a woman aged 55 to 70 who had recovered from COVID-19. This sequence joins TRBV19 and TRBJ1-1, with 8 bases identical to TRBD1. The CDR3 coding sequence is TGTGCCAGTAGGCTCCTCGGGACAGGCACTGAAGCTTTCTTT. It is translated as CASRLLGTGTEAFF.